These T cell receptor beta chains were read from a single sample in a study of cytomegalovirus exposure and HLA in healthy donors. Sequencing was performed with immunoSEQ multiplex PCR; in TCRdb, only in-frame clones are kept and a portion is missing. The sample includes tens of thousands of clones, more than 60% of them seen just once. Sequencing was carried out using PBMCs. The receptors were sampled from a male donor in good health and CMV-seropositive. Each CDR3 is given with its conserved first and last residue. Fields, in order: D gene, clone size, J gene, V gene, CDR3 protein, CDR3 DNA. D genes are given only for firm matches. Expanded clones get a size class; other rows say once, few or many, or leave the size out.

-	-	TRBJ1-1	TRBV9	CASSGAGGDPFF	TGTGCCAGCAGCGGCGCCGGGGGAGATCCTTTCTTT
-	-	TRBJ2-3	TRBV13	CASSFHSYRALGTSTDTQYF	TGTGCCAGCAGCTTCCACTCCTACCGGGCCCTCGGGACTAGCACAGATACGCAGTATTTT
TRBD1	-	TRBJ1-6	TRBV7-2	CASSLGGQNNSPLHF	TGTGCCAGCAGCTTAGGGGGACAGAATAATTCACCCCTCCACTTT
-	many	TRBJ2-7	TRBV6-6	CASSYSSRYEQYF	TGTGCCAGCAGTTACTCCAGTCGCTACGAGCAGTACTTC
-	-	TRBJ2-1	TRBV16	CASSQFSGQVNNEQFF	TGTGCCAGCAGCCAATTCTCGGGACAAGTTAACAATGAGCAGTTCTTC
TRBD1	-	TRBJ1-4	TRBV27	CASRGQDEKLFF	TGTGCCAGCAGGGGACAGGATGAAAAACTGTTTTTT
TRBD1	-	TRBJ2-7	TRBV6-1	CASPRDSSYEQYF	TGTGCCAGCCCCCGGGACAGTTCCTACGAGCAGTACTTC
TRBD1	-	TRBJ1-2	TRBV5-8	CASSPDRNYGYTF	TGTGCCAGCAGCCCGGACAGGAACTATGGCTACACCTTC
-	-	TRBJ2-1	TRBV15	CATSRERAGNEQFF	TGTGCCACCAGCAGAGAAAGGGCGGGCAATGAGCAGTTCTTC
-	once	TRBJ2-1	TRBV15	CATSRSSAPGHNGQFF	TGTGCCACCAGCAGATCTTCAGCGCCCGGCCACAATGGGCAGTTCTTC
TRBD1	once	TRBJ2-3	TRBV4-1	CASSLERGQTDTQYF	TGCGCCAGCAGCCTCGAGAGGGGGCAGACAGATACGCAGTATTTT
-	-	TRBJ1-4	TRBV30	CAWSRPSRGEKLFF	TGTGCCTGGAGTCGACCCTCCCGGGGTGAAAAACTGTTTTTT
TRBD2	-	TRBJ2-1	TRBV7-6	CASSLAGSGGEQFF	TGTGCCAGCAGTCTAGCGGGCTCCGGGGGTGAGCAGTTCTTC
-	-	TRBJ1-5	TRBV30	CAWSGGGSSNQPQHF	TGTGCCTGGAGTGGGGGGGGGTCGAGCAATCAGCCCCAGCATTTT
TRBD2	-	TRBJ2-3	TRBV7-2	CASSLVPSGLTDTQYF	TGTGCCAGCAGCTTAGTCCCTAGCGGGTTGACAGATACGCAGTATTTT
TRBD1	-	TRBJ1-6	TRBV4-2	CASSQDLQGPATYNSPLHF	TGTGCCAGCAGCCAAGATTTACAGGGGCCCGCCACCTATAATTCACCCCTCCACTTT
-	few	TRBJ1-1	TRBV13	CASSLLGGYTEAFF	TGTGCCAGCAGCTTACTGGGAGGCTACACTGAAGCTTTCTTT
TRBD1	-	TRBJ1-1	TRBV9	CASSVGGTANTEAFF	TGTGCCAGCAGCGTAGGAGGGACAGCGAACACTGAAGCTTTCTTT
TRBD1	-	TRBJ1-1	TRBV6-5	CASSYGQGAGTEAFF	TGTGCCAGCAGTTACGGACAGGGGGCTGGCACTGAAGCTTTCTTT
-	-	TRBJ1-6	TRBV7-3	CASSRTSNSPLHF	TGTGCCAGCAGCCGCACTAGTAATTCACCCCTCCACTTT